This TCR beta chain appears in the sequencing data of a study of OX40 agonist ivuxolimab in advanced cancers. At the level of the study: Patients in the trial were receiving intravenous ivuxolimab every 2 weeks, at doses of 0.01 to 10 mg/kg. Anti-PD-1, anti-PD-L1 or anti-CTLA-4 therapy given earlier was allowed, and 35% to 50% had some.

Method: immunoSEQ multiplex PCR; TCRdb's copy keeps in-frame clones and lacks some. The data show 45,000 to 55,000 clones, roughly 81% seen once. CDR3 length: 12 residues. Germline CDR1 is SGHVS and CDR2 is FQNEAQ. V was cut by 4 bases and J by 4 bases, with 7 bases left in between. Sample: CD4+ or CD8+ T cells sorted from blood, taken in a trial of the OX40 agonist ivuxolimab. The V gene is TRBV7-8, the J gene TRBJ2-5, with D unclear. This clonotype was sampled from an adult with an advanced solid tumor such as melanoma, head and neck, liver or kidney cancer. DNA for the CDR3: TGTGCCAGCAGCTCCACTCCAGAGACCCAGTACTTC. It translates to CASSSTPETQYF.